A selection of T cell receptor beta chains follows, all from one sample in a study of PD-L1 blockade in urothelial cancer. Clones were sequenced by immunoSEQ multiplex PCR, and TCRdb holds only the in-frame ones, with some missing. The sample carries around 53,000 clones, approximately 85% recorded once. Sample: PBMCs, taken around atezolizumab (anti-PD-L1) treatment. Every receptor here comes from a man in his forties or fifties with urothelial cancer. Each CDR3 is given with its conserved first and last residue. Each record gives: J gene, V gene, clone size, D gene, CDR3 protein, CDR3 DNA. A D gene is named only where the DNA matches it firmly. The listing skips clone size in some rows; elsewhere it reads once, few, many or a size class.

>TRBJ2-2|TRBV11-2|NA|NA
CASSLPWRGRIGELFF
TGTGCCAGCAGCTTACCCTGGAGGGGGCGAATCGGGGAGCTGTTTTTT
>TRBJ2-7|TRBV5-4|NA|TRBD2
CASSLPGRTEEQYF
TGTGCCAGCAGCTTGCCCGGGAGGACGGAGGAGCAGTACTTC
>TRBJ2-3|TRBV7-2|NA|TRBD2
CASSPRTSGRSTDTQYF
TGTGCCAGCAGCCCGCGGACTAGCGGGAGAAGCACAGATACGCAGTATTTT
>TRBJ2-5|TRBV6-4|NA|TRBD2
CASSALAGGPGETQYF
TGTGCCAGCAGTGCCCTAGCGGGGGGGCCGGGAGAGACCCAGTACTTC
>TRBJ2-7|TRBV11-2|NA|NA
CASRTFLLDEQYF
TGTGCCAGCCGGACATTTCTTTTGGACGAGCAGTACTTC
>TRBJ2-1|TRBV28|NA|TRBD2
CASSPRAVVWGRASYNEQFF
TGTGCCAGCAGTCCCCGGGCAGTTGTATGGGGGAGGGCCTCCTACAATGAGCAGTTCTTC
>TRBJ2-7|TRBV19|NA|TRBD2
CASSMKSGTSGGYEQYF
TGTGCCAGTAGTATGAAGTCTGGGACTAGCGGGGGCTACGAGCAGTACTTC
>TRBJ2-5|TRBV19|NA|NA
CASSLTGIPAQYF
TGTGCCAGTAGCCTGACAGGCATCCCGGCCCAGTACTTC
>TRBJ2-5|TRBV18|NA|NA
CASSPPGGEETQYF
TGTGCCAGCTCACCGCCAGGAGGAGAAGAGACCCAGTACTTC
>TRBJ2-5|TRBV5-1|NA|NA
CASSDGGGETQYF
TGCGCCAGCAGCGACGGAGGAGGAGAGACCCAGTACTTC
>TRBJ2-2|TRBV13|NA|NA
CASSLRLGGGTGELFF
TGTGCCAGCAGCTTACGTCTAGGAGGTGGCACCGGGGAGCTGTTTTTT
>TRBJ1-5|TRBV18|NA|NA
CASSPTPTGSRGQPQHF
TGTGCCAGCTCACCAACACCCACAGGGAGCAGGGGTCAGCCCCAGCATTTT
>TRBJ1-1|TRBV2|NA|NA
CASRSRQEGTEAFF
TGTGCCAGCAGGTCTCGACAAGAAGGAACTGAAGCTTTCTTT
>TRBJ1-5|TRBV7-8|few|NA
CASSLVGADAGPQHF
TGTGCCAGCAGCTTAGTAGGTGCCGACGCGGGGCCCCAGCATTTT
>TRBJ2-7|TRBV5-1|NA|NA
CASSFSLLTYEQYF
TGCGCCAGCAGCTTCTCACTGCTTACCTACGAGCAGTACTTC
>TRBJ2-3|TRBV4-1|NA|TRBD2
CASSRSGRAATQYF
TGCGCCAGCAGTCGCAGCGGGAGGGCAGCTACGCAGTATTTT
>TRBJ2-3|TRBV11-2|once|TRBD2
CASSLNSGRDTDTQYF
TGTGCCAGCAGCCTCAATAGCGGGCGCGACACAGATACGCAGTATTTT
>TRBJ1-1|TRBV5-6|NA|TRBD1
CASSSLDRDHTEAFF
TGTGCCAGCAGCTCCCTGGACAGGGACCACACTGAAGCTTTCTTT
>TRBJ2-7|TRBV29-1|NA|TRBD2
CSVETSADYEQYF
TGCAGCGTTGAGACTAGCGCAGACTACGAGCAGTACTTC
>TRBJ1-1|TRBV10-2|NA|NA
CATSQEMNTEAFF
TGCGCCACATCACAGGAGATGAACACTGAAGCTTTCTTT
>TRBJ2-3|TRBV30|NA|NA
CAWSGTQADTQYF
TGTGCCTGGAGCGGGACTCAGGCTGATACGCAGTATTTT
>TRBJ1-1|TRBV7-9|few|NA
CASSSTGNTEAFF
TGTGCCAGCAGCTCCACAGGGAACACTGAAGCTTTCTTT
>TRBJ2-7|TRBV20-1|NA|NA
CSAGGQYEQYF
TGCAGTGCGGGGGGGCAGTACGAGCAGTACTTC
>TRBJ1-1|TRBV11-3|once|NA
CASSLKRNTEAFF
TGTGCCAGCAGCTTAAAGAGAAACACTGAAGCTTTCTTT
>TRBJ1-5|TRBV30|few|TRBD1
CALARQGSNQPQHF
TGTGCCTTGGCCCGACAGGGTAGCAATCAGCCCCAGCATTTT
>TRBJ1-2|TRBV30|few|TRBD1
CAWSGYRDREGGLDWSNYGYTF
TGTGCCTGGAGCGGCTACCGGGACAGGGAAGGAGGGCTAGACTGGTCTAACTATGGCTACACCTTC
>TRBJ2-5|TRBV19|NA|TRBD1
CASSQGQGGTQYF
TGTGCCAGTAGTCAAGGACAGGGAGGAACCCAGTACTTC
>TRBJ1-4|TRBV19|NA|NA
CASSRTLATNEKLFF
TGTGCCAGTAGTAGGACACTCGCAACTAATGAAAAACTGTTTTTT
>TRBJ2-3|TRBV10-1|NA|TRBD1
CASTPSGGVENTQYF
TGCGCCAGCACCCCCTCAGGGGGCGTAGAGAATACGCAGTATTTT
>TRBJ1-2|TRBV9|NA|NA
CASSRLGAGAYGYTF
TGTGCCAGCAGCCGACTAGGGGCAGGCGCCTATGGCTACACCTTC
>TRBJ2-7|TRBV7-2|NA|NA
CASSSNRLGRESEQYF
TGTGCCAGCAGCTCCAACAGGTTGGGTCGGGAGTCCGAGCAGTACTTC
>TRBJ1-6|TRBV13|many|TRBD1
CASSQQGVSSPLHF
TGTGCCAGCAGCCAACAGGGGGTCAGTTCACCCCTCCACTTT